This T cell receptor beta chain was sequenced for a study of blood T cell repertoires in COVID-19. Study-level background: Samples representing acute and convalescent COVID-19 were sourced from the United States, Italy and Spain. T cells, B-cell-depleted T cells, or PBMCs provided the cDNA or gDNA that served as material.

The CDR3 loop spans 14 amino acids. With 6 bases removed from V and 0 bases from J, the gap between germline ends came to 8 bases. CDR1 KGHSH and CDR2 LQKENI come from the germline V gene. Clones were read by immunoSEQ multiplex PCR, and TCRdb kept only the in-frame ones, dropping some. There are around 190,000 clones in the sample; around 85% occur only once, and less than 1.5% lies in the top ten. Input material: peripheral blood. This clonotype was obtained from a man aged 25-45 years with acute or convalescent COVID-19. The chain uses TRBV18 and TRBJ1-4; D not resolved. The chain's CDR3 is CASSHSATNEKLFF. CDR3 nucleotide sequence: TGTGCCAGCTCCCACAGTGCAACTAATGAAAAACTGTTTTTT.